This paragraph covers one T cell receptor (beta chain) sequence. Repertoires were generated with immunoSEQ multiplex PCR, while TCRdb's copy carries only in-frame clones and drops some. The table records 250,000 to 300,000 clones, more than 75% of them present only once. The data originate from a study of blood T cell repertoires in COVID-19. Across the whole study: Two consecutive negative NP/OP PCR tests, clearance, or resolved symptoms defined Cohort 3 recovery.

Sequenced material: PBMCs or T cells enriched from blood (not recorded which). The sequence came from a woman aged 55-70 years in a cohort exposed to, infected with or recovered from COVID-19 (not recorded which).

This CDR3 is CASSLGGGRDEQFF. In nucleotides, the CDR3 is TGTGCCAGCAGCCTAGGGGGGGGTAGGGATGAGCAGTTCTTC. The rearrangement joins TRBV5-4 to TRBJ2-1; TRBD2 is a possible D gene (7 bases). V lost 4 bases and J 8 bases, leaving 16 bases between the germline ends. CDR1 and CDR2 from the germline V gene are SGHNT and YYREEE (reference sequence). This CDR3 spans 14 amino acids.